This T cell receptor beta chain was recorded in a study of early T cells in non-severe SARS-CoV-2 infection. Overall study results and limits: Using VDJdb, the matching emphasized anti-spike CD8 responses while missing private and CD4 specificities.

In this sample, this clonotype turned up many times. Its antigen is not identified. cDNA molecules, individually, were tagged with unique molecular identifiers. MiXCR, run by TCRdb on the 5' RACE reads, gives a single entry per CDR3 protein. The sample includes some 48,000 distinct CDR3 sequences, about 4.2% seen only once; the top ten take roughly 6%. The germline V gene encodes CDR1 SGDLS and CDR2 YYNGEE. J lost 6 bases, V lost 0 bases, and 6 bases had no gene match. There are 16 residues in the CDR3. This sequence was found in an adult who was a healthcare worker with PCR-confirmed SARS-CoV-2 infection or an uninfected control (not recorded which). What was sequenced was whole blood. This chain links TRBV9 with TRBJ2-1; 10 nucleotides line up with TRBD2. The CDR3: CASSVVRLAGVNEQFF. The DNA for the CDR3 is TGTGCCAGCAGCGTAGTTAGGCTAGCGGGAGTCAATGAGCAGTTCTTC.